A single T cell receptor (beta chain) is shown here with its context. Its target is not known. The protocol was immunoSEQ multiplex PCR, while the TCRdb copy is restricted to in-frame clones and leaves out a portion. This table holds roughly 1,500,000 clones, 97% to 99% found once. The data belong to a study of shared clonotypes between healthy human individuals. Overall study results and limits: For sorted subsets, rarefaction showed incomplete sequencing despite large depth. When compared with the clonotypes that were shared by all four sorted-subset donors, the non-shared clonotypes turned out to have lower generation probabilities.

V shed 3 bases and J 4 bases; nucleotides not matched to a gene: 2. Germline-derived CDR1 and CDR2 are SGHRS and YFSETQ. The CDR3 is made up of 13 amino acids. This clonotype was sampled from a young man in good health. The gene calls are TRBV5-1 and TRBJ2-3; TRBD1 agrees at 7 bases. Sequenced sample: naive CD4+ T cells sorted from blood. Subset here: CD45RA+ positively selected. DNA of the CDR3: TGCGCCAGCAGCTCCACAGGGGCAGATACGCAGTATTTT. It codes for CASSSTGADTQYF.